What follows is one T cell receptor (beta chain) and its context. Its target is not known. The CDR3 covers 16 residues. The germline V gene encodes CDR1 SGHNT and CDR2 YENEEA. V gave up 5 bases and J gave up 3 bases; unmatched junction bases: 7. PCR amplification relied on 60 Vbeta primers (plus 13 Jbeta primers). The assay was immunoSEQ multiplex PCR, and TCRdb's table has in-frame clones only and misses some. The sample lists fewer than 150,000 clones, about 86% occurring once. The record originates from a study of cytomegalovirus exposure and HLA in healthy donors. Study-level points and caveats: The authors judged a highly shared variant cluster likely a sequencing artifact. With later analysis, a missense DCLRE1C variant became linked to TCR beta V- and J-gene trimming.

Source material: PBMCs. The sequence was obtained from a man aged 40-49 years in good health and CMV-seropositive. The chain recombines TRBV11-3 with TRBJ2-1; TRBD2 matches 10 bases. CDR3 residues: CASSGSGRGFYNEQFF. CDR3 sequence (DNA): TGTGCCAGCAGCGGCAGCGGGAGGGGTTTCTACAATGAGCAGTTCTTC. Full variable domain (outside the CDR3, taken from reference TRBV11-3 and TRBJ2-1): EAGVVQSPRYKIIEKKQPVAFWCNPISGHNTLYWYLQNLGQGPELLIRYENEEAVDDSQLPKDRFSAERLKGVDSTLKIQPAELGDSAVYLCASSGSGRGFYNEQFFGPGTRLTVL.